The source of this T cell receptor (beta chain) is a study of blood T cells in healthy people across ages. Every sample had a minimum of 6 million PBMCs isolated. With each sample, at least 6 micrograms of total RNA were extracted. A word on this clonotype: The antigen is undetermined.

V was trimmed by 3 bases and J by 10 bases, leaving 15 bases between them. Germline CDR1 and CDR2: DFQATT and SNEGSKA (reference sequence). The CDR3 consists of 12 residues. Regarding the study as a whole: The recorded TCR beta diversity per million T cells decreased in a roughly linear manner with age.

Alongside a J-beta primer mix, a sample-barcoded 5' primer served in a second PCR lasting about 7 to 11 cycles. TCRdb re-called the 5' RACE reads through MiXCR, storing one row per CDR3 protein. The table lists roughly 900,000 distinct CDR3 sequences, around 48% of them singletons, with roughly an eighth in the top ten. The sample was blood. This sequence was found in a man under 40 in good health. This sequence joins TRBV20-1 and TRBJ1-1; no definite D call. CDR3 region: CSARRKGSGAFF. The CDR3 DNA reads TGCAGTGCTAGGAGAAAGGGCTCTGGAGCTTTCTTT.